The rows below give T cell receptor beta chains drawn from one sample of a study of cytomegalovirus exposure and HLA in healthy donors. Measured with immunoSEQ multiplex PCR; TCRdb has only the in-frame clones, and not every one. The table includes 190,000 or so clones, about 80% detected once. Specimen: PBMCs. The receptor set was obtained from a woman between 18 and 29 years old in good health and CMV-seropositive. Each CDR3 is given with its conserved first and last residue. D genes are given only for firm matches. Size is stated for part of the rows, as once, few or many counts, or as a class when the clone is expanded.

TRBV7-8	TRBD2	TRBJ2-1	once	CASGDAGGSWEQFF	TGTGCCAGCGGGGACGCGGGGGGGTCCTGGGAGCAGTTCTTC
TRBV6-1	.	TRBJ2-3	.	CASTRTSTPDTQYF	TGTGCCAGCACTAGAACTAGCACTCCTGATACGCAGTATTTT
TRBV6-5	.	TRBJ2-1	.	CASSPDRVRGQFF	TGTGCCAGCAGTCCAGACCGAGTTAGGGGCCAGTTCTTC
TRBV15	.	TRBJ1-1	.	CATSRDGGRDTEAFF	TGTGCCACCAGCAGAGATGGCGGCAGGGACACTGAAGCTTTCTTT
TRBV5-6	.	TRBJ1-1	.	CASSPRGGAEAFF	TGTGCCAGCAGCCCGAGGGGCGGGGCTGAAGCTTTCTTT
TRBV18	TRBD2	TRBJ2-7	.	CASSRLPPTSGGPAPGYEQYF	TGTGCCAGCTCACGACTCCCCCCGACTAGCGGGGGGCCCGCGCCCGGTTACGAGCAGTACTTC
TRBV7-8	TRBD1	TRBJ1-4	.	CASSLAGTAKGEKLFF	TGTGCCAGCAGCTTAGCCGGGACAGCAAAAGGGGAAAAACTGTTTTTT
TRBV6-5	TRBD1	TRBJ1-6	.	CASSRQGDNSPLHF	TGTGCCAGCAGCCGACAGGGAGATAATTCACCCCTCCACTTT
TRBV6-4	TRBD2	TRBJ2-3	.	CASSSGGPTDTQYF	TGTGCCAGCAGCAGCGGGGGGCCCACAGATACGCAGTATTTT
TRBV18	.	TRBJ2-7	.	CASSHSGKRVREQYF	TGTGCCAGCTCACACTCGGGTAAGAGGGTTCGCGAGCAGTACTTC